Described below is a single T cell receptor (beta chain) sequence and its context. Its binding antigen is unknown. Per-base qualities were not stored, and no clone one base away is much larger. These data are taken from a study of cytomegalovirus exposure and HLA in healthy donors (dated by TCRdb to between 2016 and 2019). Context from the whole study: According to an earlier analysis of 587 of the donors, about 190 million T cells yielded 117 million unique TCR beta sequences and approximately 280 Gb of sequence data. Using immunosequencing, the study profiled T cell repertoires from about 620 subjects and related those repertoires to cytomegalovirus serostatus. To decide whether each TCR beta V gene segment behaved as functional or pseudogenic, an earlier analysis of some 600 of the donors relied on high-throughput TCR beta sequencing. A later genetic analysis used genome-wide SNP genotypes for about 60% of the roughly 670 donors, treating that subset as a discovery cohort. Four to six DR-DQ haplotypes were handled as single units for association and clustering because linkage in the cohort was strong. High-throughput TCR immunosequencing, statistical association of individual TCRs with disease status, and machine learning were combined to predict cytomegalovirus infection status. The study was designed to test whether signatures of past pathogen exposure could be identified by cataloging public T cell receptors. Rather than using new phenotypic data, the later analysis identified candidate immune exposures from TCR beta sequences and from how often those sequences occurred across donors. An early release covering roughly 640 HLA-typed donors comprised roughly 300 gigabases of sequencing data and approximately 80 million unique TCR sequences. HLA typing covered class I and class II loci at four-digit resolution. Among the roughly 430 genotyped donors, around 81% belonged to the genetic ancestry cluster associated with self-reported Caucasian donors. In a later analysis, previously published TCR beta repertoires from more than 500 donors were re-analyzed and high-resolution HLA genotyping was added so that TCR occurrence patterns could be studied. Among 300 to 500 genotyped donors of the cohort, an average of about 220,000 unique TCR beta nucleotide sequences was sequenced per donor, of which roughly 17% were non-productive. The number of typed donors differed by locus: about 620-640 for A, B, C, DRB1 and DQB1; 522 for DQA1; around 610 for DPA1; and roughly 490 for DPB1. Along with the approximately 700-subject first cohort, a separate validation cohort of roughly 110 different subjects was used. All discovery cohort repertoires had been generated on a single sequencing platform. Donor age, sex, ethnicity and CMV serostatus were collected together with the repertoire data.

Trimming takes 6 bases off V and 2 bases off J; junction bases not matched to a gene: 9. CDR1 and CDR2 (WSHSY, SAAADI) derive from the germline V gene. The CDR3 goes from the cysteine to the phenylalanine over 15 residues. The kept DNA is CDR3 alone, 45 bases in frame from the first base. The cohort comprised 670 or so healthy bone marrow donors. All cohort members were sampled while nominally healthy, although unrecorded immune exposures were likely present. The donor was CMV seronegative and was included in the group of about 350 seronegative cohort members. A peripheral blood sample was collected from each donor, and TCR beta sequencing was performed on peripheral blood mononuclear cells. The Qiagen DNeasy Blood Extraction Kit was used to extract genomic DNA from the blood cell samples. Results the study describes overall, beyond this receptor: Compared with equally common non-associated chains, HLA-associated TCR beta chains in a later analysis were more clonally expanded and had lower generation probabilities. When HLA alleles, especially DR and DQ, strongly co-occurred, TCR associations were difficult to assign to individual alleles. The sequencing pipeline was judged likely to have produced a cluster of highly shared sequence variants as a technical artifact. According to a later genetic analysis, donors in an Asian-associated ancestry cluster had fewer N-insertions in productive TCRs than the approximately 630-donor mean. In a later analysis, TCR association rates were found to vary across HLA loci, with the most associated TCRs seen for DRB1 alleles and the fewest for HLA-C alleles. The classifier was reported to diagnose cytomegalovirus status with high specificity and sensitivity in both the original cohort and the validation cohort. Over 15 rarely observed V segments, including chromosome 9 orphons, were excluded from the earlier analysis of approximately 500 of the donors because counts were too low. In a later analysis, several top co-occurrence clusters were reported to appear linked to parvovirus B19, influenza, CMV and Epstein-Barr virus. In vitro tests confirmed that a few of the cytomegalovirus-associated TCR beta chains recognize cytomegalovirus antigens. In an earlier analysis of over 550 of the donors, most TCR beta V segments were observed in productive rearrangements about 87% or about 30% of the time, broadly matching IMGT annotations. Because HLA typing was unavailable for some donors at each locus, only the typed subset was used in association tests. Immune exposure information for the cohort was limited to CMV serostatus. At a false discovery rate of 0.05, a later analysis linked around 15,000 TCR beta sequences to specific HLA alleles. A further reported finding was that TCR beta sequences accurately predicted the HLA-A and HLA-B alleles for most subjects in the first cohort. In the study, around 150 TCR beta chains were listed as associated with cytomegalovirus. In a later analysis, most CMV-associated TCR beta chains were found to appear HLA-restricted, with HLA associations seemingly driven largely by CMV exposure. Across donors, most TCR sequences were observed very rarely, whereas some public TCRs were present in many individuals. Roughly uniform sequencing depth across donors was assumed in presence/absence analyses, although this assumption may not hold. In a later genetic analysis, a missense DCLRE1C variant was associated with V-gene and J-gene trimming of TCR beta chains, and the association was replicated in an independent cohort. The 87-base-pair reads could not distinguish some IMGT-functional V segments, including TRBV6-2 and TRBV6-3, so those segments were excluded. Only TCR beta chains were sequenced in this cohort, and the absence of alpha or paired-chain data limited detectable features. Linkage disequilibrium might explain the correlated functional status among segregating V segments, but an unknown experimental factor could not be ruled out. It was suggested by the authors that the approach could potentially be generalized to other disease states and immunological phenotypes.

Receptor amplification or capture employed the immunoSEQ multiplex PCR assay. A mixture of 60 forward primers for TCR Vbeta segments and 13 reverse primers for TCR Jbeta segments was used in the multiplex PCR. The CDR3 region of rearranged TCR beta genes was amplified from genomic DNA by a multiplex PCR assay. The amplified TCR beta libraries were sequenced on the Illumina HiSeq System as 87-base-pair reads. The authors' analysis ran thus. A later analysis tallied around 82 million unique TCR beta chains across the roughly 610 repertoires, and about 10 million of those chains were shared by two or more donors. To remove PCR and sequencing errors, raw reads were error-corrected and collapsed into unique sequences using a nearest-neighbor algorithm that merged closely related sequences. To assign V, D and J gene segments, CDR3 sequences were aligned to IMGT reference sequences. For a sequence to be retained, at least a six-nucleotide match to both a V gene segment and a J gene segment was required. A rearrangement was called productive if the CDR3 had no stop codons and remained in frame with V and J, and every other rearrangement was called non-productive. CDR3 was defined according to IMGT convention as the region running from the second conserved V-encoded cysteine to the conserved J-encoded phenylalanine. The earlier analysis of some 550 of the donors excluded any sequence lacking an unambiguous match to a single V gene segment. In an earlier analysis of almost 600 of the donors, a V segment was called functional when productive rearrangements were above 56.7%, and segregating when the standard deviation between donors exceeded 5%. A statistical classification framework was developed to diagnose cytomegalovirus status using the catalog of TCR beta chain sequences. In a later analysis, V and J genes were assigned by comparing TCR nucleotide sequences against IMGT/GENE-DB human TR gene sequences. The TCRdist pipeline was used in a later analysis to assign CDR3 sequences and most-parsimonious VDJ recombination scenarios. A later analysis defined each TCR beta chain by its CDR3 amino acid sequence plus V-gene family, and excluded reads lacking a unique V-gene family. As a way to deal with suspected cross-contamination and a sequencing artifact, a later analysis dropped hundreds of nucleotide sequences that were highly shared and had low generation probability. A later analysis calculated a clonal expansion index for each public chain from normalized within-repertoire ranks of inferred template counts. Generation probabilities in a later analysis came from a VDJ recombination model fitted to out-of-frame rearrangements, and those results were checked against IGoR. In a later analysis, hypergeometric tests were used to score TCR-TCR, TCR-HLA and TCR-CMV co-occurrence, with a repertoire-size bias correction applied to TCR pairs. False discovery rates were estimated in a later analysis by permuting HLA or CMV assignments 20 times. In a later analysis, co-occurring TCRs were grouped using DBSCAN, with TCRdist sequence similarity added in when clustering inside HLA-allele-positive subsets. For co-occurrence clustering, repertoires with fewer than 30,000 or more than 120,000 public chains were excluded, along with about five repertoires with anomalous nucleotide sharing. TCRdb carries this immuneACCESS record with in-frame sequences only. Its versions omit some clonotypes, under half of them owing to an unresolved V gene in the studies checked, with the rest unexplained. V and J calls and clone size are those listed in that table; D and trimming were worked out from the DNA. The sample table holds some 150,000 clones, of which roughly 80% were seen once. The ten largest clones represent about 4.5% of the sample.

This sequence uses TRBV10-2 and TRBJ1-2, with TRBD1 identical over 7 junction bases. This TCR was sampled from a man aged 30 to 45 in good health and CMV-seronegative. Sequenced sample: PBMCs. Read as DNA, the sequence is TGCGCCAGCAGCGCGTCCCGGACAGGAAACTATGGCTACACCTTC. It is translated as CASSASRTGNYGYTF.